These 26 T cell receptor beta chains came from one sample sequenced in a study of T cell responses to AZD1222 COVID-19 vaccine. TCRdb keeps only in-frame clones here, not all; method: immunoSEQ multiplex PCR. Seen here are some 78,000 clones, about 80% observed once, and the top ten hold 1.3%. Material: peripheral blood, obtained 28 days after the second AZD1222 dose. These TCRs come from an adult who received the AZD1222 COVID-19 vaccine.

The chain carries TRBV29-1 and TRBJ2-7; D is ambiguous. V lost 6 bases and J 1 base, leaving 13 bases between the germline ends. Germline V CDR1 and CDR2: SQVTM, ANQGSEA. The CDR3 is made up of 13 amino acids. CDR3 sequence (DNA): TGCAGCGTGTCTACCACCTATTCCTACGAGCAGTACTTC. It encodes CSVSTTYSYEQYF.

V is TRBV15 and J is TRBJ1-1; D is uncertain. V lost 0 bases and J lost 0, with 11 bases in between. Germline V gene data show CDR1 as LNHNV and CDR2 as YYDKDF (reference sequence). CDR3 length: 16 amino acids. The CDR3 reads CATSRDPGRMNTEAFF. The CDR3 nucleotides are TGTGCCACCAGCAGAGATCCCGGACGAATGAACACTGAAGCTTTCTTT. Drawing the rest from reference TRBV15 and TRBJ1-1, the complete variable domain is DAMVIQNPRYQVTQFGKPVTLSCSQTLNHNVMYWYQQKSSQAPKLLFHYYDKDFNNEADTPDNFQSRRPNTSFCFLDIRSPGLGDTAMYLCATSRDPGRMNTEAFFGQGTRLTVV.

The V and J genes are TRBV30 and TRBJ1-1; D is ambiguous. The V and J ends lost 1 base and 7 bases respectively, with 10 bases between them. The CDR3 runs 12 residues. Germline CDR1 is GTSNPN and CDR2 is SVGIG (reference sequence). CDR3 amino acids: CAWSDGGLEAFF. Here the CDR3 DNA reads TGTGCCTGGAGTGATGGAGGACTTGAAGCTTTCTTT.

This clone occurred a few times. The J gene is TRBJ1-5, the V gene TRBV4-3; D not resolved. This CDR3 is built from 14 residues. V dropped 4 bases and J dropped 4 bases, with 11 bases sitting between them. Germline values: CDR1 LGHNA, CDR2 YSLEER. The CDR3 nucleotides read TGCGCCAGCAGCCCGACCGTGGTTAATCAGCCCCAGCATTTT. It codes for CASSPTVVNQPQHF.

The genes are TRBV5-6 and TRBJ2-3; 7 bases map to TRBD1. CDR3 size: 14 residues. Germline-derived CDR1 and CDR2 are SGHDT and YYEEEE. V was clipped by 0 bases and J by 7 bases; unmatched bases: 5. DNA for the CDR3: TGTGCCAGCAGCTTGGACGACAGGGCACATACGCAGTATTTT. Protein sequence: CASSLDDRAHTQYF.

V is TRBV15 and J is TRBJ1-1, with a possible D match to TRBD1 (5 bases). This CDR3 is 16 amino acids long. V was clipped by 0 bases and J by 4 bases, with 15 bases between them. Germline V gene sequence: CDR1 LNHNV, CDR2 YYDKDF (reference sequence). The CDR3 nucleotides read TGTGCCACCAGCAGAGATCGGGACCCAGTGAGCACTGAAGCTTTCTTT. Amino acid sequence: CATSRDRDPVSTEAFF. The whole variable domain, remainder taken from reference TRBV15 and TRBJ1-1, is DAMVIQNPRYQVTQFGKPVTLSCSQTLNHNVMYWYQQKSSQAPKLLFHYYDKDFNNEADTPDNFQSRRPNTSFCFLDIRSPGLGDTAMYLCATSRDRDPVSTEAFFGQGTRLTVV.

This clone was observed a single time. J is TRBJ2-7 and V is TRBV4-2; D is ambiguous. Germline CDR1 and CDR2: LGHNA and YNFKEQ. V was clipped by 1 base and J by 6 bases, with 16 bases between them. CDR3 size: 15 residues. CDR3 loop: CASSQGGMKGGEQYF. CDR3 bases: TGTGCCAGCAGCCAAGGGGGAATGAAGGGCGGCGAGCAGTACTTC.

The chain couples TRBV27 to TRBJ1-5; a possible D gene is TRBD1 (5 bases). V lost 3 bases, J lost 6 bases, and 15 bases lay in between. The CDR3 spans 15 residues. Germline V gene data show CDR1 as MNHEY and CDR2 as SMNVEV (reference sequence). DNA for the CDR3: TGTGCCAGCAGTTTGAGGGAGCAGGGCGGTCAGCCCCAGCATTTT. The encoded protein is CASSLREQGGQPQHF.

The V gene is TRBV5-4, the J gene TRBJ1-2, with a weak D call TRBD1 (5 bases). Trimming stripped 0 bases from V and 0 bases from J, with 9 bases between. This CDR3 region has 15 residues. Per germline, CDR1 SGHNT and CDR2 YYREEE (reference sequence). CDR3 DNA: TGTGCCAGCAGCTTGGGACAGACTGCTAACTATGGCTACACCTTC. It encodes CASSLGQTANYGYTF.

This chain joins TRBV29-1 and TRBJ1-4; TRBD1 agrees at 9 bases. The CDR3 runs 13 residues. CDR1 is SQVTM, CDR2 ANQGSEA, per germline. The ends lost 5 bases at V and 6 bases at J; junction bases unmatched: 4. The DNA of the CDR3 is TGCAGCGTTAGGACAGGGGTTGATGAAAAACTGTTTTTT. Its protein product is CSVRTGVDEKLFF. The full variable domain, completed using reference TRBV29-1 and TRBJ1-4, is SAVISQKPSRDICQRGTSLTIQCQVDSQVTMMFWYRQQPGQSLTLIATANQGSEATYESGFVIDKFPISRPNLTFSTLTVSNMSPEDSSIYLCSVRTGVDEKLFFGSGTQLSVL.

The V gene is TRBV30, the J gene TRBJ1-1, with D possibly TRBD1 on 6 matching bases. V gave up 3 bases and J gave up 10 bases, with 18 bases separating them. Germline V lookup: CDR1 GTSNPN, CDR2 SVGIG (reference sequence). The CDR3 loop spans 13 amino acids. CDR3 nucleotides: TGTGCCTGGAGGTGGACAGCACCGCGGGGAGCTTTCTTT. It translates to CAWRWTAPRGAFF.

This clone was seen only a few times. The J gene is TRBJ2-2, the V gene TRBV30; tentatively, D is TRBD2 (5 bases). The CDR3 runs 16 residues. CDR1 is GTSNPN and CDR2 is SVGIG in the germline V gene (reference sequence). Deletions cut 3 bases from V and 6 bases from J, with 20 bases between. CDR3 in DNA: TGTGCCTGGAGGCGGTTCGGCGGGTTCTTTCCCGGGGAGCTGTTTTTT. Its translation is CAWRRFGGFFPGELFF.

The gene calls are TRBV28 and TRBJ2-7, with TRBD2 matching 7 bases. Trimming removed 4 bases from V and 3 bases from J; junction bases left unmatched: 3. This CDR3 contains 13 residues. CDR1 MDHEN and CDR2 SYDVKM come from the germline V gene. Here the CDR3 DNA reads TGTGCCAGCAGTTCTAGCGGAGACTACGAGCAGTACTTC. Its translation: CASSSSGDYEQYF. The whole variable domain, remainder taken from reference TRBV28 and TRBJ2-7, is DVKVTQSSRYLVKRTGEKVFLECVQDMDHENMFWYRQDPGLGLRLIYFSYDVKMKEKGDIPEGYSVSREKKERFSLILESASTNQTSMYLCASSSSGDYEQYFGPGTRLTVT.

V usage is TRBV28 and J usage is TRBJ1-5; a weak D match, TRBD1 (6 bases). Germline CDR1 is MDHEN and CDR2 is SYDVKM. Trimming cost V 6 bases and J 3 bases, with 9 bases left between them. The CDR3 consists of 13 residues. CDR3 in DNA: TGTGCCAGCAGACAGGGAAACAATCAGCCCCAGCATTTT. It yields the protein CASRQGNNQPQHF.

The genes are TRBV7-9 and TRBJ1-1; D call uncertain. Germline values: CDR1 SEHNR, CDR2 FQNEAQ (reference sequence). Trimming removed 5 bases from V and 0 bases from J, with 13 bases in between. The CDR3 has 15 residues. CDR3 nucleotides: TGTGCCAGCAGCGGACTGGAGCTAATGAACACTGAAGCTTTCTTT. Amino acids: CASSGLELMNTEAFF.

The rearrangement uses TRBV19 and TRBJ1-2; 9 nucleotides line up with TRBD1. The CDR3 spans 14 residues. V trimming: 5 bases; J trimming: 4 bases; junction bases outside the gene matches: 5. In germline, CDR1 is LNHDA, CDR2 SQIVND (reference sequence). CDR3 nucleotides: TGTGCCAGTAGTCCCGGGACAGGGCGCTATGGCTACACCTTC. Translating gives CASSPGTGRYGYTF.

This sequence joins TRBV6-1 and TRBJ1-2; D gene unclear. The CDR3 has 14 amino acids. Germline V gene lookup returns CDR1 MNHNS and CDR2 SASEGT. V dropped 1 base and J dropped 3 bases, with 9 bases sitting between them. The chain's CDR3 is CASSEGSSHYGYTF. CDR3 nucleotides: TGTGCCAGCAGTGAAGGCAGCAGTCACTATGGCTACACCTTC.

This clone was observed a single time. The chain joins TRBV19 to TRBJ1-1; 7 bases align to TRBD1. V shed 5 bases, J shed 1 base, and the junction held 7 bases outside the gene matches. This CDR3 region has 15 residues. Germline CDR1 LNHDA, CDR2 SQIVND (reference sequence). The CDR3 DNA sequence: TGTGCCAGTAGTGTGGGACAGACAAAGAACACTGAAGCTTTCTTT. As protein: CASSVGQTKNTEAFF.

The genes are TRBV2 and TRBJ2-2, with D maybe TRBD1 (6 bases). The V gene's germline CDR1 is SNHLY and CDR2 FYNNEI. V lost 3 bases and J lost 3, with 20 bases in between. The CDR3 consists of 18 residues. Here the CDR3 reads CASSESFMGQGYTGELFF. As DNA, the CDR3 is TGTGCCAGCAGTGAGTCGTTTATGGGGCAGGGGTACACCGGGGAGCTGTTTTTT.

The chain couples TRBV2 to TRBJ2-5; D might be TRBD2 (6 bases). CDR1 is SNHLY and CDR2 is FYNNEI in the germline V gene. Trimming took off 1 base at V and 2 bases at J, with 11 bases between the two ends. The CDR3 sequence is 15 residues long. CDR3 region: CASSEGGVKQETQYF. DNA for the CDR3: TGTGCCAGCAGTGAAGGCGGGGTGAAACAAGAGACCCAGTACTTC.

The chain couples TRBV5-1 to TRBJ2-3, with TRBD2 as a possible D gene (7 bases). The CDR3 extends over 16 amino acids. With 0 bases removed from V and 1 base from J, the gap between germline ends came to 12 bases. CDR1 is SGHRS and CDR2 is YFSETQ in the germline V gene. The CDR3 protein is CASSLEGGARTDTQYF. As DNA, the CDR3 is TGCGCCAGCAGCTTGGAAGGGGGGGCCCGCACAGATACGCAGTATTTT.

The chain is built from TRBV28 and TRBJ2-5; possible D gene TRBD1, 6 bases. The CDR3 sequence is 14 residues long. Germline V CDR1 and CDR2: MDHEN, SYDVKM. The ends were cut back, 6 bases at V and 5 bases at J, with 16 bases in the middle. The CDR3 here is CASRPPTGWETQYF. DNA for the CDR3: TGTGCCAGCAGACCCCCCACAGGGTGGGAGACCCAGTACTTC.

V is TRBV5-4 and J is TRBJ2-1, with D tentatively TRBD2 (7 bases). This CDR3 comprises 11 residues. Germline V gene sequence: CDR1 SGHNT, CDR2 YYREEE (reference sequence). V was trimmed by 4 bases and J by 10 bases, leaving 9 bases between them. The CDR3 DNA reads TGTGCCAGCAGCCGGGGGGCAGAGCAGTTCTTC. This sequence encodes CASSRGAEQFF.

The chain links TRBV28 to TRBJ1-2; TRBD1 aligns across 10 bases. Germline CDR1 reads MDHEN; CDR2 reads SYDVKM. Trimming cost V 5 bases and J 4 bases; bases outside gene matches: 7. This CDR3 contains 15 residues. Here the CDR3 DNA reads TGTGCCAGCAGTCAAGGACAGGGGGTTGGCTATGGCTACACCTTC. Its translation is CASSQGQGVGYGYTF.

The CDR3 DNA reads TGCGCCAGCAGCTCGGGACAGGGATTTGGCTATGGCTACACCTTC. This translates into CASSSGQGFGYGYTF. The rearrangement joins TRBV5-1 to TRBJ1-2, with TRBD1 matching 9 bases. V lost 3 bases and J lost 4; bases outside the gene matches: 7. CDR1 and CDR2 from the germline V gene are SGHRS and YFSETQ. The CDR3 contains 15 residues.

This rearrangement joins TRBV11-2 to TRBJ1-1; TRBD1 agrees at 7 bases. Per the germline V gene, CDR1 is SGHAT and CDR2 is FQNNGV. The CDR3 has 16 amino acids. Trimming at V came to 6 bases and at J to 0 bases, leaving 10 bases not matched to a gene. The CDR3 loop reads CASRSVRGRVNTEAFF. The CDR3 DNA is TGTGCCAGCAGATCTGTTAGGGGGCGGGTGAACACTGAAGCTTTCTTT.